A selection of T cell receptor beta chains follows, all from one sample in a study of blood T cell repertoires in COVID-19. Only in-frame clones appear in the TCRdb table, and some are missing; sequencing was by immunoSEQ multiplex PCR. The sample lists some 350,000 clones; 90% were seen once. The source material was peripheral blood. The receptors here all came from a man aged 18 to 29 with active or convalescent COVID-19. Each CDR3 is given with its conserved first and last residue. A D gene is named only where the DNA matches it firmly. Clone size is stated in some rows and not others, as once, few, many or a class when expanded.

.	.	TRBJ1-3	TRBV27	TGTGCCAGCAGTCGTCTCTCCCCCGGAAACACCATATATTTT	CASSRLSPGNTIYF
.	.	TRBJ1-3	TRBV19	TGTGCCAGTAGTACATACCCGGGGGTCCAAGCCTCTGGAAACACCATATATTTT	CASSTYPGVQASGNTIYF
.	.	TRBJ2-3	TRBV5-1	TGCGCCAGCAGCTTTCAGTCGCGGAACTTGACGCAGTATTTT	CASSFQSRNLTQYF
.	TRBD2	TRBJ2-2	TRBV4-3	TGCGCCAGCAGTCCCGCGGGAGGGCCGGGGACCGGGGAGCTGTTTTTT	CASSPAGGPGTGELFF
.	TRBD1	TRBJ1-2	TRBV6-1	TGTGCCAGCAGTGAGACAGGGAACTATGGCTACACCTTC	CASSETGNYGYTF
.	.	TRBJ2-7	TRBV18	TGTGCCAGCTCACGGACAGAACCAGCCTACGAGCAGTACTTC	CASSRTEPAYEQYF
.	.	TRBJ1-3	TRBV7-2	TGTGCCAGCAGCGCCACGTTCGGTAGCTCTGGAAACACCATATATTTT	CASSATFGSSGNTIYF
.	TRBD1	TRBJ1-2	TRBV13	TGTGCCAGCAGCCCCCGACAGGGGGGGTCCTATGGCTACACCTTC	CASSPRQGGSYGYTF
.	.	TRBJ1-4	TRBV9	TGTGCCAGCAGCGCGGGACTGGGGGAGGAAAAACTGTTTTTT	CASSAGLGEEKLFF
.	.	TRBJ1-6	TRBV7-9	TGTGCCAGCGGGCGGGAGGATAATTCACCCCTCCACTTT	CASGREDNSPLHF
.	.	TRBJ2-7	TRBV11-2	TGTGCCAGCAGCTTAGGAGCAGGGACATACGAGCAGTACTTC	CASSLGAGTYEQYF
.	TRBD1	TRBJ1-1	TRBV6-5	TGTGCCAGCATTGGGACAGGGATGAACACTGAAGCTTTCTTT	CASIGTGMNTEAFF
.	TRBD1	TRBJ1-2	TRBV6-2/TRBV6-3	TGTGCCAGCAGTTACCAGGACAGGGTACCCTATGGCTACACCTTC	CASSYQDRVPYGYTF
.	.	TRBJ1-3	TRBV15	TGTGCCACCAGCAGAAGAGACCCGGGAAGAAACACCATATATTTT	CATSRRDPGRNTIYF
.	.	TRBJ2-7	TRBV30	TGTGCCTGGAATATACTCAGAGGGGAGCAGTACTTC	CAWNILRGEQYF
.	.	TRBJ2-5	TRBV24-1	TGTGCCACCAGTGAAGCGACAGGCCATACGGCCCAGTACTTC	CATSEATGHTAQYF
.	.	TRBJ1-5	TRBV2	TGTGCCAGCATGCGGGGGCAGGGTCAGCCCCAGCATTTT	CASMRGQGQPQHF
.	.	TRBJ2-1	TRBV27	TGTGCCAGCGGTAGACAGGCCGTCTACAATGAGCAGTTCTTC	CASGRQAVYNEQFF
once	.	TRBJ1-1	TRBV7-2	TGTGCCAGCAGCCCCCCGGGACACAACACTGAAGCTTTCTTT	CASSPPGHNTEAFF
.	.	TRBJ2-7	TRBV5-5	TGTGCCAGCAGACAAACGGGGAACTACGAGCAGTACTTC	CASRQTGNYEQYF
.	TRBD2	TRBJ2-5	TRBV4-3	TGCGCCAGCAGCCAAGATCGGGCAGCGGGAGGGAAGACCCAGTACTTC	CASSQDRAAGGKTQYF
.	.	TRBJ1-6	TRBV9	TGTGCCAGCAGCGTATCAGTGGGGAGTTCACCCCTCCACTTT	CASSVSVGSSPLHF
.	TRBD1	TRBJ1-5	TRBV6-5	TGTGCCAGCAGCCCCAGGACAGGGGTCAAGCCCCAGCATTTT	CASSPRTGVKPQHF
few	.	TRBJ1-5	TRBV28	TGTGCCAGCAGCTCCTATCGGAGCAATCAGCCCCAGCATTTT	CASSSYRSNQPQHF
.	.	TRBJ2-2	TRBV11-3	TGTGCCAGCAGCCTGACAGGACAAAACACCGGGGAGCTGTTTTTT	CASSLTGQNTGELFF
.	.	TRBJ2-7	TRBV12-3/TRBV12-4	TGTGCCAGCAGTTTAACTAGTATACCCGAGCAGTACTTC	CASSLTSIPEQYF
.	.	TRBJ1-3	TRBV4-2	TGTGCCAGCAGCCAAGTCCCACAGGGAGGAAACACCATATATTTT	CASSQVPQGGNTIYF
.	TRBD1	TRBJ2-5	TRBV9	TGTGCCAGCAGCCCTCCCATGGGACAGGAACCCCCGGAGACCCAGTACTTC	CASSPPMGQEPPETQYF
.	TRBD2	TRBJ2-6	TRBV6-6	TGTGCCAGCAGTCCCACTAGCGGGAGCTCTGGGGCCAACGTCCTGACTTTC	CASSPTSGSSGANVLTF
once	TRBD1	TRBJ2-1	TRBV19	TGTGCCAGTAGTATAGATCGGGGCAGGGGGCCCCATAATGAGCAGTTCTTC	CASSIDRGRGPHNEQFF
.	TRBD1	TRBJ2-7	TRBV29-1	TGCAGCGTTGGGACAGGGTACTACGAGCAGTACTTC	CSVGTGYYEQYF
.	TRBD1	TRBJ1-1	TRBV29-1	TGCAGCGTTGGTTGGGCAGGGGGCGACGGAACTGAAGCTTTCTTT	CSVGWAGGDGTEAFF
many	.	TRBJ1-4	TRBV7-3	TGTGCCAGCAGCTTAACTTCGAGGAATAGTCTGTTTTTT	CASSLTSRNSLFF
.	.	TRBJ2-7	TRBV24-1	TGTGCCACCAGTGATCGACATGGTTCCTACGAGCAGTACTTC	CATSDRHGSYEQYF
.	.	TRBJ2-7	TRBV11-2	TGTGCCAGCAGCCAAGAATCGTTAGGGAGCTCCTACGAGCAGTACTTC	CASSQESLGSSYEQYF
.	.	TRBJ2-1	TRBV29-1	TGCAGCGCCAGACAGTACAATGAGCAGTTCTTC	CSARQYNEQFF
.	.	TRBJ1-2	TRBV27	TGTGCCAGCAGTTCGCCGGGACAAGTCCTCAGCTTC	CASSSPGQVLSF
.	.	TRBJ2-7	TRBV5-1	TGCGCCAGCAGCGGGGTGGGGCCTGGCGAGCAGTACTTC	CASSGVGPGEQYF
.	TRBD2	TRBJ2-1	TRBV3-1/TRBV3-2	TGTGCCAGCAGCCAAGAGACGGGAGGGACCTACAATGAGCAGTTCTTC	CASSQETGGTYNEQFF
.	.	TRBJ2-3	TRBV19	TGTGCCAGTAGTCTCAGGGGGGCCAATCTGGTTACGCAGTATTTT	CASSLRGANLVTQYF
.	.	TRBJ2-2	TRBV4-1	TGCGCCAGCAGCCAAGAGGGAGACGGGGAGCTGTTTTTT	CASSQEGDGELFF
.	.	TRBJ1-1	TRBV19	TGTGCCAGTAGCCCCGCCGCGCGAGGGAACACTGAAGCTTTCTTT	CASSPAARGNTEAFF
.	.	TRBJ2-6	TRBV7-6	TGTGCCAGCAGCTTAGTCAGCAGGGTAGCAACAGGGGCCAACGTCCTGACTTTC	CASSLVSRVATGANVLTF